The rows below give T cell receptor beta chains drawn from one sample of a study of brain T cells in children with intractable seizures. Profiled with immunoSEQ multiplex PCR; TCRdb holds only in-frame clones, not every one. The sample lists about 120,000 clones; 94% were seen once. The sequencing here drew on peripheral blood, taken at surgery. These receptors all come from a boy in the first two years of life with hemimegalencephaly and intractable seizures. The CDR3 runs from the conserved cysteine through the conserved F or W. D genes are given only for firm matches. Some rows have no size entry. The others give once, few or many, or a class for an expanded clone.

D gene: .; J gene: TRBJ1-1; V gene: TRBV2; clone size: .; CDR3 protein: CATPGIGDTEAFF; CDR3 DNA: TGTGCCACGCCGGGTATAGGGGACACTGAAGCTTTCTTT
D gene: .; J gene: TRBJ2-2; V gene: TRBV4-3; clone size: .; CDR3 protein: CASSQDPGGPGELFF; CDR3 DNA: TGCGCCAGCAGCCAAGATCCTGGCGGCCCCGGGGAGCTGTTTTTT
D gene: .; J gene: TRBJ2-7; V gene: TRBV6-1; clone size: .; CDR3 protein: CASSEDHGYRSHEQYF; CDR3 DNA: TGTGCCAGCAGTGAAGATCATGGTTATAGGTCTCACGAGCAGTACTTC
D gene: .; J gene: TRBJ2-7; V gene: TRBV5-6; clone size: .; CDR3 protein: CASSLTGLNYEQYF; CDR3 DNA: TGTGCCAGCAGCTTGACAGGGCTTAACTACGAGCAGTACTTC
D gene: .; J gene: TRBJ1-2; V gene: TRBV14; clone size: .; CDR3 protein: CASSLFNYGYTF; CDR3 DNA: TGTGCCAGCAGCCTTTTTAACTATGGCTACACCTTC
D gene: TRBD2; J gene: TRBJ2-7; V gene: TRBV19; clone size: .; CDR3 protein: CASSMRETKYEQYF; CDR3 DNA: TGTGCCAGTAGTATGCGGGAGACGAAATACGAGCAGTACTTC
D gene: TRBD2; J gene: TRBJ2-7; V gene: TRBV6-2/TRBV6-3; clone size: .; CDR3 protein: CASSNREGGLFTSYEQYF; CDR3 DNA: TGTGCCAGCAGTAACCGGGAGGGGGGCCTATTTACTTCCTACGAGCAGTACTTC
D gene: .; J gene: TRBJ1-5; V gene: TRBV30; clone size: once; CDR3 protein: CAWEQASNQPQHF; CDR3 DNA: TGTGCCTGGGAGCAGGCTAGCAATCAGCCCCAGCATTTT
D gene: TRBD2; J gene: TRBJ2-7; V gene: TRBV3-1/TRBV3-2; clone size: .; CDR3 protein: CASSQVIAGGDEQYF; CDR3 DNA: TGTGCCAGCAGCCAAGTAATAGCGGGCGGCGACGAGCAGTACTTC
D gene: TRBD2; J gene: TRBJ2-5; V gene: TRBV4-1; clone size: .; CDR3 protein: CASSQGLAGGKETQYF; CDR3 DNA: TGCGCCAGCAGCCAAGGGCTAGCGGGAGGAAAAGAGACCCAGTACTTC
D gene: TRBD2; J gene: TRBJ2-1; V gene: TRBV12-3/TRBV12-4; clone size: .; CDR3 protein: CASSYGRNEQFF; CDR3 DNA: TGTGCCAGCAGTTACGGGAGGAATGAGCAGTTCTTC
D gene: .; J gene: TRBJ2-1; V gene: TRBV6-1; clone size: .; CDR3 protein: CASSETIYNEQFF; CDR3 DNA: TGTGCCAGCAGTGAAACTATTTACAATGAGCAGTTCTTC
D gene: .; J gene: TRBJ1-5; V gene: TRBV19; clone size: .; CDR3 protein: CASSIKGGQQPQHF; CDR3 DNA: TGTGCCAGTAGTATTAAGGGGGGCCAACAGCCCCAGCATTTT
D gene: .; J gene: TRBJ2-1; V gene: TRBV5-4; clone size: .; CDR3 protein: CASSGLLNEQFF; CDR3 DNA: TGTGCCAGCAGCGGACTACTCAATGAGCAGTTCTTC
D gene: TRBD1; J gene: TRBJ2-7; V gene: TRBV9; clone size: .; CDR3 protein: CASSPGTGWDEQYF; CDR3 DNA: TGTGCCAGCTCTCCCGGGACAGGTTGGGACGAGCAGTACTTC
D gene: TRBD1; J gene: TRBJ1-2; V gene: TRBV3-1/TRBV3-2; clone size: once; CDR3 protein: CASSWGWDSGYTF; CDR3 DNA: TGTGCCAGCAGCTGGGGGTGGGACAGTGGCTACACCTTC
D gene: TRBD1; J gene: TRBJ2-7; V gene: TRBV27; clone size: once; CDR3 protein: CASTYRGGYEQYF; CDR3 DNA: TGTGCCAGCACCTACAGGGGCGGCTACGAGCAGTACTTC
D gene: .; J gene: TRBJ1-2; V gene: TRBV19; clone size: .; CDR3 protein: CASSYQGPGYGYTF; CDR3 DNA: TGTGCCAGTAGCTACCAGGGGCCCGGCTATGGCTACACCTTC
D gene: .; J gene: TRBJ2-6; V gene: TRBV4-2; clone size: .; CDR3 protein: CASSQVWRDGGAANVLTF; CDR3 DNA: TGTGCCAGCAGCCAGGTCTGGCGGGACGGCGGCGCCGCCAACGTCCTGACTTTC
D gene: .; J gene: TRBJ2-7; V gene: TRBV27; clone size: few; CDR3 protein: CASRVTPRSYEQYF; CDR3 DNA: TGTGCCAGCAGGGTGACCCCTCGCTCCTACGAGCAGTACTTC
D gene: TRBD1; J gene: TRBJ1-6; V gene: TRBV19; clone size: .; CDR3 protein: CASSRDRGRRSPLHF; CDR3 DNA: TGTGCCAGTTCCCGGGACAGGGGGCGCAGATCACCCCTCCACTTT
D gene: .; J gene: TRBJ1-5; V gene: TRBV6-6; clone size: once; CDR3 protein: CASTEQGSYQPQHF; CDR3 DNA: TGTGCCAGCACCGAACAGGGTAGTTATCAGCCCCAGCATTTT
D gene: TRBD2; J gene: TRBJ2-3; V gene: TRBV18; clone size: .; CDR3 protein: CASSPYAGGPGDTQYF; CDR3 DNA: TGTGCCAGCTCACCATACGCGGGAGGCCCAGGGGATACGCAGTATTTT
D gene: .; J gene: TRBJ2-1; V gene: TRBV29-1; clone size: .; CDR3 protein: CSALTGVYNEQFF; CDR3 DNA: TGCAGCGCCTTAACCGGGGTTTACAATGAGCAGTTCTTC
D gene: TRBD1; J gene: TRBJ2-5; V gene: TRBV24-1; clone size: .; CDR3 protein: CATSQTGTGQETQYF; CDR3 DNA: TGTGCCACCTCACAAACCGGGACAGGTCAAGAGACCCAGTACTTC
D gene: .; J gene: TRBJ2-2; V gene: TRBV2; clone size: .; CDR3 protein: CANQSPNLRELFF; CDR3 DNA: TGTGCCAACCAAAGCCCTAATCTCAGGGAGCTGTTTTTT
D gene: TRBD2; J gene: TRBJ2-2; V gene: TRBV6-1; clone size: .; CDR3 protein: CASSAELAGLTNTGELFF; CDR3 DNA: TGTGCCAGCAGTGCCGAACTAGCGGGTTTAACGAACACCGGGGAGCTGTTTTTT
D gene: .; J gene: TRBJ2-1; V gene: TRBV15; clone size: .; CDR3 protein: CATSRVAGHNEQFF; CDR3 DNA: TGTGCCACCAGCAGAGTTGCGGGACACAATGAGCAGTTCTTC
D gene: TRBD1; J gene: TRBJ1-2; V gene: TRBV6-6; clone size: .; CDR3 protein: CASSYSTGGYGYTF; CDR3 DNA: TGTGCCAGCAGTTACTCGACAGGGGGCTATGGCTACACCTTC
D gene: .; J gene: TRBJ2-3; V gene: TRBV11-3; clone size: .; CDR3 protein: CASREDGTKDTQYF; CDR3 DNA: TGTGCCAGCAGAGAAGACGGGACCAAGGATACGCAGTATTTT
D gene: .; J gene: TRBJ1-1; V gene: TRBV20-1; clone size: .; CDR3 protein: CSASKAEGLNTEAFF; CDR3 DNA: TGCAGTGCTAGTAAGGCAGAAGGGTTGAACACTGAAGCTTTCTTT
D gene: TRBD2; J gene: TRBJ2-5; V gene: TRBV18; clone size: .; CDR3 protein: CASSPFTGTSGSSETQYF; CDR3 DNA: TGTGCCAGCTCACCTTTTACCGGGACTAGCGGGAGCTCAGAGACCCAGTACTTC
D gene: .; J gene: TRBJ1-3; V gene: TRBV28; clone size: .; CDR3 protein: CASSSLPAGSSSGNTIYF; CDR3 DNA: TGTGCCAGCAGTTCCCTCCCCGCAGGGTCCTCGTCTGGAAACACCATATATTTT
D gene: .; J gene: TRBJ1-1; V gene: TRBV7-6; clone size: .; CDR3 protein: CASSTRRLTEAFF; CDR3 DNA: TGTGCCAGCAGCACCCGACGGCTCACTGAAGCTTTCTTT
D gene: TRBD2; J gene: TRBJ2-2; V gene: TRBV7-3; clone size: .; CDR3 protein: CASRKAGGPTGELFF; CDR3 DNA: TGTGCCAGCAGAAAAGCGGGAGGGCCGACCGGGGAGCTGTTTTTT
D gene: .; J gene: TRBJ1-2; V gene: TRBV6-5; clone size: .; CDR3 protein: CASTYGGSYGYTF; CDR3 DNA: TGTGCCAGCACCTACGGGGGATCCTATGGCTACACCTTC
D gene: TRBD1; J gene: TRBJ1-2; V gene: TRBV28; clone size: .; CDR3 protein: CASTLQGGYTF; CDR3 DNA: TGTGCCAGCACCCTACAGGGGGGCTACACCTTC
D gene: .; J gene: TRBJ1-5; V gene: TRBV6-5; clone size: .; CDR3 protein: CASSKQGPNQPQHF; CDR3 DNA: TGTGCCAGCAGTAAACAAGGGCCTAATCAGCCCCAGCATTTT
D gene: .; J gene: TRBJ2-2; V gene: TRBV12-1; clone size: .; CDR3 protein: CASSFVYRRLTGELFF; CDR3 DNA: TGTGCCAGCAGCTTTGTTTACCGTCGCCTTACCGGGGAGCTGTTTTTT
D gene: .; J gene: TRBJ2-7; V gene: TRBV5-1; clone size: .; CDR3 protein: CASSSLPGPLYEQYF; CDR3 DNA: TGCGCCAGCAGCTCCCTTCCGGGTCCCCTCTACGAGCAGTACTTC
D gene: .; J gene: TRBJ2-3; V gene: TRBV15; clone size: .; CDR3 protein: CATSRDHAADTQYF; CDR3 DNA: TGTGCCACCAGCAGAGATCACGCGGCAGATACGCAGTATTTT
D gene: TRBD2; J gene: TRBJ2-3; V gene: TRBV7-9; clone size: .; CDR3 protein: CASSLGLAGGPGTDTQYF; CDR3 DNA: TGTGCCAGCAGCTTAGGACTAGCGGGAGGGCCTGGCACAGATACGCAGTATTTT
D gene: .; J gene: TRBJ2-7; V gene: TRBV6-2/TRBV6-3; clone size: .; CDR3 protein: CASSPHLDSLEQYF; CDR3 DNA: TGTGCCAGCAGCCCCCACTTGGACAGCCTCGAGCAGTACTTC
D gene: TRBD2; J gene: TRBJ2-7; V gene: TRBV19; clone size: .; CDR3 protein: CASSLGLAGVYEQYF; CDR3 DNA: TGTGCCAGTAGTCTCGGACTAGCGGGAGTGTACGAGCAGTACTTC
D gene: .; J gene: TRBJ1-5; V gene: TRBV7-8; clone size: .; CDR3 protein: CASSLVGRGSNQPQHF; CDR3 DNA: TGTGCCAGCAGCTTAGTAGGCAGGGGAAGCAATCAGCCCCAGCATTTT
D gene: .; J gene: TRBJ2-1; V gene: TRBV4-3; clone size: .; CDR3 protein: CASSQGIGSPSSYNEQFF; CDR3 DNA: TGCGCCAGCAGCCAAGGAATCGGATCGCCGTCCTCCTACAATGAGCAGTTCTTC
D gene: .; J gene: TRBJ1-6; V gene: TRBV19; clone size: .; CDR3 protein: CASSIGWQRPNSPLHF; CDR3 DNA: TGTGCCAGTAGTATCGGTTGGCAGAGGCCTAATTCACCCCTCCACTTT
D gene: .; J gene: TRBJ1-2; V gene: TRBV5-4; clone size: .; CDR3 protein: CASSLTGRSTF; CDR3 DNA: TGTGCCAGCAGCTTAACCGGGAGGAGCACCTTC
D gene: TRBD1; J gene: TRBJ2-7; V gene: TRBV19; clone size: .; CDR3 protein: CASSITGGRVEQYF; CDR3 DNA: TGTGCCAGTAGTATAACAGGGGGCAGAGTCGAGCAGTACTTC
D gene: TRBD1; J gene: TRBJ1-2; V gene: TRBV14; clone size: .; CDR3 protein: CASSQQTGALGGYTF; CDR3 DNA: TGTGCCAGCAGCCAACAAACAGGGGCACTTGGTGGCTACACCTTC
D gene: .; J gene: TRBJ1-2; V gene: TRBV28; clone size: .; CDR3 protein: CASSSTITATNYGYTF; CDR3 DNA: TGTGCCAGCAGTTCGACGATAACGGCTACTAACTATGGCTACACCTTC
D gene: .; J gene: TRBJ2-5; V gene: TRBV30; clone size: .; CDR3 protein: CAWSIATLQETQYF; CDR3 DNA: TGTGCCTGGAGTATAGCGACCCTTCAAGAGACCCAGTACTTC
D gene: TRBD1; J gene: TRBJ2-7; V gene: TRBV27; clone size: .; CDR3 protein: CASRTTGGYEQYF; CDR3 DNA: TGTGCCAGCAGAACGACAGGGGGGTACGAGCAGTACTTC
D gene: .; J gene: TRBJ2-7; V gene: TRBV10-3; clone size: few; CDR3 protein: CAISERGQKHEQYF; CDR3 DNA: TGTGCCATCAGTGAGCGGGGCCAGAAGCACGAGCAGTACTTC
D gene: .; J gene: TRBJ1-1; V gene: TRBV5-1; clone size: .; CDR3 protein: CASSLEALKEAFF; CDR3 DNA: TGCGCCAGCAGCTTGGAGGCCTTAAAGGAAGCTTTCTTT
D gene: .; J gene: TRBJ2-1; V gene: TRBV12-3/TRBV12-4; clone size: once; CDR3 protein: CASSRTVYNEQFF; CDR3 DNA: TGTGCCAGCAGTCGGACCGTATACAATGAGCAGTTCTTC
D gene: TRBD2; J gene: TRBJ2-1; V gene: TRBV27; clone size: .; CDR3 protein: CASSLGSGSAYNEQFF; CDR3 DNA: TGTGCCAGCAGTTTAGGTAGCGGGAGCGCCTACAATGAGCAGTTCTTC
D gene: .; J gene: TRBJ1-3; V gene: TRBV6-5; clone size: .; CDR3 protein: CASRPRWPDTIYF; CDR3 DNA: TGTGCCAGCAGACCCCGATGGCCGGACACCATATATTTT